A selection of T cell receptor beta chains follows, all from one sample in a study of blood T cells in healthy people across ages. TCRdb re-derived calls from the 5' RACE reads in MiXCR, one entry per CDR3 protein. This table has around 1,700,000 distinct CDR3 sequences, about 30% appearing once. The sequenced material came from blood. Every receptor here comes from a woman aged 30 to 39 in good health. Both conserved end residues are part of each CDR3. A D gene is named only where the DNA matches it firmly. Size is stated for part of the rows, as once, few or many counts, or as a class when the clone is expanded.

d_call	clone_size	v_call	j_call	cdr3_aa	cdr3_nt
-	-	TRBV7-6	TRBJ2-7	CASSLGDGYYEQYF	TGTGCCAGCAGCTTAGGGGACGGCTACTACGAGCAGTACTTC
-	few	TRBV5-5	TRBJ1-2	CASSFGVGAEGYTF	TGTGCCAGCAGCTTTGGTGTGGGGGCGGAGGGCTACACCTTC
-	-	TRBV5-1	TRBJ2-5	CASSLADRETQYF	TGCGCCAGCAGCTTGGCCGATCGAGAGACCCAGTACTTC
TRBD1	few	TRBV6-6	TRBJ1-6	CASLGGTESSYNSPLHF	TGTGCCAGCCTAGGGGGGACAGAGAGCTCCTATAATTCACCCCTCCACTTT
-	many	TRBV7-2	TRBJ2-1	CASSLAMVEQFF	TGTGCCAGCAGCTTAGCTATGGTAGAGCAGTTCTTC
-	-	TRBV9	TRBJ1-6	CASSEVSGANSPLHF	TGTGCCAGCAGCGAGGTGTCAGGGGCGAATTCACCCCTCCACTTT
TRBD1	-	TRBV6-5	TRBJ1-2	CASRRTGQGTYGYTF	TGTGCCAGCAGACGTACGGGACAGGGAACCTACGGCTACACCTTC
-	few	TRBV29-1	TRBJ2-3	CSVVGQGTDTQYF	TGCAGCGTTGTCGGACAAGGCACAGATACGCAGTATTTT
-	few	TRBV12-3/TRBV12-4	TRBJ1-6	CASSPSRNSPLHF	TGTGCCAGCAGCCCCTCGAGGAATTCACCCCTCCACTTT
TRBD1	many	TRBV29-1	TRBJ1-6	CSVRTGSPPLHF	TGCAGCGTTCGGACAGGGAGCCCACCCCTCCACTTT
-	few	TRBV29-1	TRBJ1-2	CSVQASGEFGGYTF	TGCAGCGTCCAAGCCTCAGGGGAGTTCGGTGGCTACACCTTC
TRBD1	many	TRBV6-6	TRBJ2-7	CASSLRGQTYEQYF	TGTGCCAGCAGCCTTCGGGGACAGACTTACGAGCAGTACTTC
TRBD1	-	TRBV4-3	TRBJ2-7	CASSTRTGPLYEQYF	TGCGCCAGCAGCACAAGGACAGGACCCCTCTACGAGCAGTACTTC
-	-	TRBV7-9	TRBJ2-3	CASSDSFAQPKGTDTQYF	TGTGCCAGCAGCGACTCATTCGCGCAGCCAAAGGGCACAGATACGCAGTATTTT
-	-	TRBV12-5	TRBJ2-7	CASGLSQGGSYEQYF	TGTGCTAGTGGTTTAAGTCAGGGTGGCTCCTACGAGCAGTACTTC
-	many	TRBV29-1	TRBJ2-7	CSVGSFDRSYEQYF	TGCAGCGTTGGGAGCTTTGACAGGTCCTACGAGCAGTACTTC
-	-	TRBV5-1	TRBJ2-1	CASSLSVTPANNEQFF	TGCGCCAGCAGCTTGTCCGTGACACCTGCAAACAATGAGCAGTTCTTC
-	-	TRBV28	TRBJ1-2	CASSSALRVGNGYTF	TGTGCCAGCAGTAGTGCCCTGAGGGTCGGGAACGGCTACACCTTC
-	-	TRBV20-1	TRBJ2-3	CSARDPVPSTDTQYF	TGCAGTGCTAGAGATCCGGTCCCTAGCACAGATACGCAGTATTTT
-	few	TRBV4-1	TRBJ2-3	CASSQSVAKTDTQYF	TGCGCCAGCAGCCAATCCGTAGCGAAGACAGATACGCAGTATTTT
-	-	TRBV7-2	TRBJ1-3	CASSFRREARNTIYF	TGTGCCAGCAGCTTCCGCAGGGAAGCTAGAAACACCATATATTTT
-	few	TRBV12-3/TRBV12-4	TRBJ1-5	CASRQTGISQPQHF	TGTGCCAGCAGACAAACAGGGATCTCTCAGCCCCAGCATTTT
TRBD1	few	TRBV28	TRBJ1-2	CASSSSRQGRVWGYTF	TGTGCCAGCAGTTCCTCCCGACAGGGAAGAGTGTGGGGCTACACCTTC
-	-	TRBV7-9	TRBJ2-7	CASSHERSSYEQYF	TGTGCCAGCAGCCATGAGAGGAGCTCCTACGAGCAGTACTTC
-	few	TRBV9	TRBJ2-3	CASSVRGDTLGTDTQYF	TGTGCCAGCAGCGTAAGAGGGGACACCCTAGGAACAGATACGCAGTATTTT
-	few	TRBV5-1	TRBJ2-3	CATRTGSTDTQYF	TGCGCCACCAGGACGGGTAGCACAGATACGCAGTATTTT
-	few	TRBV7-9	TRBJ1-5	CASSTGQNQPQHF	TGTGCCAGCAGCACCGGACAGAATCAGCCCCAGCATTTT
TRBD1	few	TRBV10-3	TRBJ2-5	CAVRATGESKTQYF	TGTGCCGTCCGAGCGACAGGGGAATCGAAGACCCAGTACTTC
TRBD1	-	TRBV5-1	TRBJ2-3	CASSPPLDRGARDTQYF	TGCGCCAGCAGCCCTCCTTTGGACAGGGGAGCGAGAGATACGCAGTATTTT
-	few	TRBV20-1	TRBJ2-1	CSARVQRYGAEQFF	TGCAGTGCTAGGGTCCAGCGTTACGGGGCTGAGCAGTTCTTC
-	many	TRBV9	TRBJ2-5	CASSVEAETQYF	TGTGCCAGCAGCGTAGAGGCGGAGACCCAGTACTTC
-	-	TRBV20-1	TRBJ1-5	CSARELRGGQPQHF	TGCAGTGCTAGAGAACTTAGGGGGGGTCAGCCCCAGCATTTT
-	few	TRBV20-1	TRBJ2-4	CSASRAAWAKNIQYF	TGCAGTGCTTCGCGGGCGGCCTGGGCCAAAAACATTCAGTACTTC
TRBD1	few	TRBV11-2	TRBJ2-1	CASSSRAGQGYNEQFF	TGTGCCAGCAGCTCCCGTGCGGGACAGGGCTACAATGAGCAGTTCTTC
-	few	TRBV20-1	TRBJ1-3	CSASMAGSGNTIYF	TGCAGTGCTAGTATGGCAGGCTCGGGAAACACCATATATTTT
-	-	TRBV11-1	TRBJ2-2	CASSRTLTATSTGELFF	TGTGCCAGCAGCCGAACGTTGACAGCCACGAGCACCGGGGAGCTGTTTTTT
TRBD2	once	TRBV20-1	TRBJ2-1	CSARDSGGRWNEQFF	TGCAGTGCTAGAGACAGCGGGGGGAGGTGGAATGAGCAGTTCTTC
-	few	TRBV6-6	TRBJ1-5	CASGGPGNQPQHF	TGTGCCAGCGGAGGGCCAGGCAATCAGCCCCAGCATTTT
-	-	TRBV5-5	TRBJ2-3	CASSLGIGAVIDTQYF	TGTGCCAGCAGCTTGGGAATCGGGGCCGTTATAGATACGCAGTATTTT
-	few	TRBV12-5	TRBJ2-7	CASGQDWQGIFYEQYF	TGTGCTAGTGGTCAGGATTGGCAGGGGATTTTCTACGAGCAGTACTTC
-	once	TRBV12-3/TRBV12-4	TRBJ2-5	CASSFGQGLYF	TGTGCCAGCAGTTTCGGGCAGGGACTGTACTTC
-	few	TRBV5-1	TRBJ1-5	CASSLSTPDQPQHF	TGCGCCAGCAGCTTGTCGACACCGGATCAGCCCCAGCATTTT
-	-	TRBV7-2	TRBJ2-5	CASSNPGQETQYF	TGTGCCAGCAGCAATCCGGGCCAAGAGACCCAGTACTTC
-	-	TRBV10-3	TRBJ2-1	CAINTGSSDNEQFF	TGTGCCATCAATACCGGGTCGAGTGACAATGAGCAGTTCTTC
-	-	TRBV7-3	TRBJ2-3	CASSPRGPGGPTDTQYF	TGTGCCAGCAGCCCCAGGGGGCCGGGGGGGCCCACAGATACGCAGTATTTT
TRBD1	few	TRBV18	TRBJ2-1	CASSPTDRGDNEQFF	TGTGCCAGCTCACCTACCGACAGGGGAGACAATGAGCAGTTCTTC
-	few	TRBV20-1	TRBJ2-1	CSARESYLGEQFF	TGCAGTGCTAGAGAGTCCTACCTCGGCGAGCAGTTCTTC
-	few	TRBV28	TRBJ1-2	CASSFFRRGYGYTF	TGTGCCAGCAGTTTCTTTCGCAGAGGCTATGGCTACACCTTC
-	-	TRBV20-1	TRBJ1-4	CSARARGSEKLFF	TGCAGTGCTAGGGCTAGGGGAAGTGAGAAACTGTTTTTT
-	once	TRBV14	TRBJ2-4	CASSQVLRSQTYNEQYF	TGTGCCAGCAGCCAAGTATTGAGGTCCCAGACCTACAATGAACAGTACTTC